A single T cell receptor (beta chain) is shown here with its context. The data were taken from a study of cytomegalovirus exposure and HLA in healthy donors. This CDR3 comprises 14 residues. Per germline, CDR1 LNHDA and CDR2 SQIVND (reference sequence). Trimming shortened V by 2 bases and J by 0 bases, and 7 bases separated the two germline ends. The PCR was carried out with 60 Vbeta primers and 13 Jbeta primers. Profiled with immunoSEQ multiplex PCR; TCRdb holds only in-frame clones, not every one. This sample has some 160,000 clones, with 60% to 85% found just once. This sequence originates from a middle-aged woman in good health and CMV-seropositive. This sequence joins TRBV19 and TRBJ2-5, with TRBD1 as a possible D gene (5 bases). Sequenced: PBMCs. For the CDR3, the DNA is TGTGCCAGTAGTATACAGGGAAACCAAGAGACCCAGTACTTC. Translating gives CASSIQGNQETQYF. Full variable domain (rest looked up from reference TRBV19 and TRBJ2-5): DGGITQSPKYLFRKEGQNVTLSCEQNLNHDAMYWYRQDPGQGLRLIYYSQIVNDFQKGDIAEGYSVSREKKESFPLTVTSAQKNPTAFYLCASSIQGNQETQYFGPGTRLLVL.